The rows below give T cell receptor beta chains drawn from one sample of a study of T cells after yellow fever vaccination. TCRdb reprocessed the 5' RACE reads via MiXCR and lists one record per CDR3 protein. Here the sample spans 250,000 to 300,000 distinct CDR3 sequences, 8.5% to 10% being singletons. The material was CD4+ T cells sorted from PBMCs, obtained 5 days after the yellow fever booster vaccination. Receptors were obtained from a man aged 18 to 30 who received the YFV17D yellow fever vaccine. Each CDR3 is given with its conserved first and last residue. The D gene is left open where the match is weak. Clone sizes are given selectively: once, few, many, or a class where the clone is expanded.

j_call	v_call	d_call	clone_size	cdr3_nt	cdr3_aa
TRBJ1-3	TRBV4-1	NA	few	TGCGCCAGCAGCCAAGAAGCAGGACTTCTCTCTGGAAACACCATATATTTT	CASSQEAGLLSGNTIYF
TRBJ1-5	TRBV20-1	NA	few	TGCAGTGCTAGAGGGGGTGGGGCCCAGCATTTT	CSARGGGAQHF
TRBJ2-7	TRBV6-5	TRBD1	NA	TGTGCCAGCAGTTACTCGAGGGACAGTTACGAGCAGTACTTC	CASSYSRDSYEQYF
TRBJ1-3	TRBV7-2	TRBD1	NA	TGTGCCAGCAGCTTCGGACAGGCCGGGGCTGGAAACACCATATATTTT	CASSFGQAGAGNTIYF
TRBJ1-5	TRBV5-1	NA	many	TGCGCCAGCAGCTCGGACGGTCCTCGGCCCCAGCATTTT	CASSSDGPRPQHF
TRBJ2-7	TRBV4-2	NA	many	TGTGCCAGCAGCCAAGATTCGCGGGGTACCTACGAGCAGTACTTC	CASSQDSRGTYEQYF
TRBJ2-1	TRBV25-1	NA	NA	TGTGCCAGCAGACAGAGCTCCTACAATGAGCAGTTCTTC	CASRQSSYNEQFF
TRBJ1-4	TRBV7-2	NA	few	TGTGCCAGCAGCTTCTCTCTGGGCGCTACTAATGAAAAACTGTTTTTT	CASSFSLGATNEKLFF
TRBJ2-1	TRBV7-2	NA	NA	TGTGCCAGCAGCTTTTTTGGCACTAATACAGGGTACCGCGGCAATGAGCAGTTCTTC	CASSFFGTNTGYRGNEQFF
TRBJ2-6	TRBV11-2	NA	NA	TGTGCCAGCAGCTTATGGCACGTGGGCAGGGAAGTTTCTGGGGCCAACGTCCTGACTTTC	CASSLWHVGREVSGANVLTF
TRBJ2-5	TRBV4-3	NA	few	TGCGCCAGCAGCCTCCTGGGCGGAGAAGAGACCCAGTACTTC	CASSLLGGEETQYF
TRBJ1-6	TRBV7-2	NA	NA	TGTGCCAGCAGCAGGACAGCCAATTCACCCCTCCACTTT	CASSRTANSPLHF
TRBJ2-3	TRBV7-9	TRBD2	NA	TGTGCCAGCAGCCCTTACCTCGGGACTAGCGGGGGGGTTGATACGCAGTATTTT	CASSPYLGTSGGVDTQYF
TRBJ2-3	TRBV7-3	TRBD1	NA	TGTGCCAGCAGCTTATTGGGACAGGGATACACAGATACGCAGTATTTT	CASSLLGQGYTDTQYF
TRBJ2-3	TRBV11-2	NA	few	TGTGCCAGCAGCTTAATAGGACGGTACACAGATACGCAGTATTTT	CASSLIGRYTDTQYF
TRBJ2-5	TRBV6-5	TRBD2	few	TGTGCCAGCACGCCCGGGGGACTAGCGGCGACCCAGTACTTC	CASTPGGLAATQYF
TRBJ2-1	TRBV6-2/TRBV6-3	TRBD1	few	TGTGCCAGCAGAGGCCGCCGGGACAGGGGGCGGGTTGAGCAGTTCTTC	CASRGRRDRGRVEQFF
TRBJ2-7	TRBV5-1	TRBD2	few	TGCGCCAGCAGCTTGGCGATAGCGGGGGGTGGAGAGCAGTACTTC	CASSLAIAGGGEQYF
TRBJ1-3	TRBV5-1	NA	NA	TGCGCCAGCAGCGTGTACTCTGGAAACACCATATATTTT	CASSVYSGNTIYF
TRBJ1-1	TRBV6-1	TRBD1	few	TGTGCCAGCAGTTACCGTGACAGGGAAGGCACTGAAGCTTTCTTT	CASSYRDREGTEAFF
TRBJ2-3	TRBV20-1	TRBD2	few	TGCAGTGCGAGGACTAGCGGGGGGCTCGCAGATACGCAGTATTTT	CSARTSGGLADTQYF
TRBJ1-4	TRBV7-2	TRBD1	NA	TGTGCCAGCAGCTTAGCGTTAACGACAGGGATAGAAAAACTGTTTTTT	CASSLALTTGIEKLFF
TRBJ1-2	TRBV5-1	NA	many	TGCGCCAGCAGCTTGGTTCAGGGAGGGGGCTACACCTTC	CASSLVQGGGYTF
TRBJ1-1	TRBV7-2	TRBD1	many	TGTGCCAGCACCATGAGGACAGGGAACACTGAAGCTTTCTTT	CASTMRTGNTEAFF
TRBJ1-6	TRBV6-5	NA	many	TGTGCCAGCAGTCAACAAGAGAATTCACCCCTCCACTTT	CASSQQENSPLHF
TRBJ1-2	TRBV7-3	TRBD1	NA	TGTGCCAGCAGCTCCGACAGGGGGTCCAACTATGGCTACACCTTC	CASSSDRGSNYGYTF